This T cell receptor beta chain was observed in a study of blood T cell repertoires in COVID-19. Study context: Whether acute or convalescent, the COVID-19 samples came from the United States, Italy and Spain. The cDNA or gDNA used as material had been derived from T cells, B-cell-depleted T cells, or PBMCs.

The data were produced by immunoSEQ multiplex PCR, yet TCRdb's version contains in-frame clones alone and is incomplete. The table lists 150,000 to 200,000 clones, approximately 90% of them singletons, with over 3.5% in the top ten. The length of the CDR3 is 13 residues. The germline V gene encodes CDR1 LGHDT and CDR2 YNNKEL (reference sequence). Trimming stripped 11 bases from V and 4 bases from J, with 17 bases between. The sequence was obtained from a man younger than 35 with active or convalescent COVID-19. Specimen: peripheral blood. V gene TRBV3-1 (or the pseudogene TRBV3-2) combines with J gene TRBJ1-2; TRBD1 might be the D (5 bases). As DNA, the CDR3 is TGTGCCCGTAGGCACGGGGGGATCTATGGCTACACCTTC. This codes for CARRHGGIYGYTF.